Listed below are T cell receptor beta chains from one sample, sequenced in a study of human T cells and chemical hapten exposure. MiXCR, run by TCRdb on the RACE reads, gives a single entry per CDR3 protein. The table lists fewer than 85,000 distinct CDR3 sequences, around 9.4% of them singletons. What was sequenced was whole blood. These receptors all stem from a female donor in good health. Some clones in this sample may be carry-over from other donors' samples. Each CDR3 is given with its conserved first and last residue. The D gene is left open where the match is weak. The size entry is marked missing in some rows and otherwise reads once, few, many or a size class.

DNA: TGCGCCAGCAGCCAAGGACGACAGGGCAACCGAAACTATGGCTACACCTTC
CDR3: CASSQGRQGNRNYGYTF
V: TRBV4-1
J: TRBJ1-2
size: -
D: TRBD1

DNA: TGTGCCATCAAAGGCCCCGGGCCTGAAGCTTTCTTT
CDR3: CAIKGPGPEAFF
V: TRBV6-6
J: TRBJ1-1
size: many
D: -

DNA: TGTGCCAGCAGTCACCGGGGGATCGGCAATCAGCCCCAGCATTTT
CDR3: CASSHRGIGNQPQHF
V: TRBV12-3/TRBV12-4
J: TRBJ1-5
size: many
D: -

DNA: TGCAGTGCGTGGGACGGAGGAGCCTACGAGCAGTACTTC
CDR3: CSAWDGGAYEQYF
V: TRBV20-1
J: TRBJ2-7
size: -
D: -

DNA: TGTGCCAGCAGTGAGGAGATGTCGTCCTATAATTCACCCCTCCACTTT
CDR3: CASSEEMSSYNSPLHF
V: TRBV2
J: TRBJ1-6
size: few
D: -

DNA: TGTGCCAGCAGCAAAAACAGGGTGAATAGCAATCAGCCCCAGCATTTT
CDR3: CASSKNRVNSNQPQHF
V: TRBV7-8
J: TRBJ1-5
size: -
D: -

DNA: TGTGCCAGCAGCCCGCCCGGGGGCCTAAACACCGGGGAGCTGTTTTTT
CDR3: CASSPPGGLNTGELFF
V: TRBV7-3
J: TRBJ2-2
size: few
D: -

DNA: TGTGCCAGCAGTTTAGCCGAAATCAATCAGCCCCAGCATTTT
CDR3: CASSLAEINQPQHF
V: TRBV12-3/TRBV12-4
J: TRBJ1-5
size: few
D: -

DNA: TGTGCCAGCAGCCAAGTGGACAGCATGAACACTGAAGCTTTCTTT
CDR3: CASSQVDSMNTEAFF
V: TRBV4-2
J: TRBJ1-1
size: many
D: -

DNA: TGCGCCAGCAGTCAGCTGACAGGGTCAACCTCCTACGAGCAGTACTTC
CDR3: CASSQLTGSTSYEQYF
V: TRBV5-1
J: TRBJ2-7
size: many
D: TRBD1

DNA: TGTGCCAGCAGACTCGGTCGGGAGCTGTTTTTT
CDR3: CASRLGRELFF
V: TRBV27
J: TRBJ2-2
size: -
D: -

DNA: TGTGCCAGCAGTTACCCAGCAGGGCCGCGTATGACTAAAGAAGCTTTCTTT
CDR3: CASSYPAGPRMTKEAFF
V: TRBV6-5
J: TRBJ1-1
size: -
D: -

DNA: TGTGCCAGCAGTTTAAACAGGGGCGGTCGCACAGATACGCAGTATTTT
CDR3: CASSLNRGGRTDTQYF
V: TRBV12-3/TRBV12-4
J: TRBJ2-3
size: -
D: TRBD1

DNA: TGTGCCAGCAGCGTAGGAGGAATTTCTAACACTGAAGCTTTCTTT
CDR3: CASSVGGISNTEAFF
V: TRBV9
J: TRBJ1-1
size: -
D: -

DNA: TGCAGCTGTGAGGGCCAGCGGGGGCCGGGAGATACGCAGTATTTT
CDR3: CSCEGQRGPGDTQYF
V: TRBV20-1
J: TRBJ2-3
size: -
D: TRBD2

DNA: TGTGCCAGCAGTAGCGGGGGTTATCAGCCCCAGCATTTT
CDR3: CASSSGGYQPQHF
V: TRBV27
J: TRBJ1-5
size: many
D: -